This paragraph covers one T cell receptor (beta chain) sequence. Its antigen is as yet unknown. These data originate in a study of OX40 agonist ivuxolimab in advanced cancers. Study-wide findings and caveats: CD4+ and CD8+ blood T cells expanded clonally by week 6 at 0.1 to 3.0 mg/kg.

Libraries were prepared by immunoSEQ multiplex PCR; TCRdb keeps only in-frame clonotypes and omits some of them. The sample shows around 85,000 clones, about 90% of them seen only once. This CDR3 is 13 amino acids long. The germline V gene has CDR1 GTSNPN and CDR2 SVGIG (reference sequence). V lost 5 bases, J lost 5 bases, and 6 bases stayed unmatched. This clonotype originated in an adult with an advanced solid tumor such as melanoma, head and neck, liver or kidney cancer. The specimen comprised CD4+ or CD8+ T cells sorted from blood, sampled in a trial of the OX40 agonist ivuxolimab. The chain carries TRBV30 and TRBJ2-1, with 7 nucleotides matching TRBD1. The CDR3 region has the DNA TGTGCCTGGTGCCCGGGACAGAACAATGAGCAGTTCTTC. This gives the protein CAWCPGQNNEQFF.